This record concerns one T cell receptor beta chain sequence. The data stem from a study of T cell responses to AZD1222 COVID-19 vaccine. Only in-frame clones appear in the TCRdb table, and some are missing; sequencing was by immunoSEQ multiplex PCR. This sample has about 140,000 clones, with approximately 93% found just once. V shed 3 bases and J shed 0 bases, with 8 bases lying between them. The CDR3 covers 15 residues. Germline CDR1 and CDR2: MDHEN and SYDVKM. The chain uses TRBV28 and TRBJ1-4; D gene uncertain. The receptor was isolated from an adult in good health. The sample consisted of peripheral blood, taken on day 0 of MenACWY control vaccination. The CDR3 protein is CASSFRGATNEKLFF. As DNA, the CDR3 is TGTGCCAGCAGTTTCCGGGGAGCAACTAATGAAAAACTGTTTTTT. Drawing the rest from reference TRBV28 and TRBJ1-4, the complete variable domain is DVKVTQSSRYLVKRTGEKVFLECVQDMDHENMFWYRQDPGLGLRLIYFSYDVKMKEKGDIPEGYSVSREKKERFSLILESASTNQTSMYLCASSFRGATNEKLFFGSGTQLSVL.